These 7 T cell receptor beta chains came from one sample sequenced in a study of breast tumors, draining lymph nodes, adjacent tissues. MiXCR was run by TCRdb on the multiplex PCR reads, yielding one entry per CDR3 protein. Seen here are about 52,000 distinct CDR3 sequences, under 45% observed once, and the top ten hold 8% to 11%. The specimen was breast tumor tissue. The receptors here all came from a female donor with breast cancer. Some clones in this sample may be carry-over from other donors' samples.

This clonotype has ten or more counts. The chain joins TRBV7-2 to TRBJ2-7; 8 bases map to TRBD1. CDR1 and CDR2 from the germline V gene are SGHTA and FQGNSA. With V trimmed by 4 bases and J by 4 bases, 6 bases remained unmatched. The CDR3 totals 14 residues. CDR3 amino acids: CASSSGQGGYEQYF. The CDR3 DNA reads TGTGCCAGCAGCTCAGGACAGGGCGGGTACGAGCAGTACTTC.

Comment on this clonotype: As the CDR3 is not closed by the conserved phenylalanine or tryptophan, this likely results from a read error. This chain connects TRBV9 to TRBJ2-7; 10 bases line up with TRBD1. CDR3 length equals 16 residues. CDR1 and CDR2 from the germline V gene are SGDLS and YYNGEE. This CDR3 reads CASSPGTGVGSYAQYL. CDR3 DNA: TGTGCCAGCAGCCCCGGGACAGGGGTCGGGAGCTACGCGCAGTACCTC.

This sequence joins TRBV5-1 and TRBJ2-1; 8 bases are a match to TRBD2. V shed 0 bases, J shed 4 bases, and the junction held 9 bases outside the gene matches. The CDR3 runs 17 residues. Per the germline V gene, CDR1 is SGHRS and CDR2 is YFSETQ. Written as DNA, the CDR3 is TGCGCCAGCAGCTTGGTTAGTAGCGGGACCCCATACAATGAGCAGTTCTTC. This sequence encodes CASSLVSSGTPYNEQFF.

There are many counts of this clonotype. This chain links TRBV24-1 with TRBJ2-1; 7 nucleotides match TRBD2. V dropped 8 bases and J dropped 0; count of bases not matched to a gene: 0. The CDR3 consists of 13 residues. CDR1 is KGHDR and CDR2 is SFDVKD in the germline V gene. As DNA, the CDR3 is TGTGCCACCACTAGCGGCTCCTACAATGAGCAGTTCTTC. Its protein product is CATTSGSYNEQFF.

Ten or more counts support this clonotype. This sequence joins TRBV7-3 and TRBJ2-3, with 13 positions matching TRBD2. Unmatched junction bases numbered 10, after V lost 5 bases and J lost 5 bases. Germline CDR1 SGHTA, CDR2 FQGTGA. This CDR3 comprises 17 residues. CDR3 nucleotide sequence: TGTGCCAGCAGCCCCTCGCGAAGACTAGCGGGAGGAGATACGCAGTATTTT. This sequence encodes CASSPSRRLAGGDTQYF.

The chain recombines TRBV6-2 or TRBV6-3 with TRBJ2-1; 10 bases map to TRBD2. V was clipped by 5 bases and J by 4 bases; unmatched bases: 23. CDR1 is MNHEY and CDR2 is SVGEGT in the germline V gene. The CDR3 consists of 21 residues. CDR3: CASSPPLLAGRVWAVYNEQFF. The CDR3 DNA reads as TGTGCCAGCAGTCCCCCGTTACTAGCGGGGAGGGTGTGGGCTGTGTACAATGAGCAGTTCTTC.

This chain links TRBV5-5 with TRBJ2-3, with 13 positions matching TRBD2. The CDR3 has 18 amino acids. Germline CDR1 and CDR2: SGHKS and YYEKEE (reference sequence). V was pared by 2 bases and J by 3 bases, with 9 bases of the junction left unmatched. Here the CDR3 reads CASSLEQGLAGETDTQYF. DNA for the CDR3: TGTGCCAGCAGCTTAGAGCAAGGACTAGCGGGAGAGACAGATACGCAGTATTTT. The variable domain in full, with the rest retrieved from reference TRBV5-5 and TRBJ2-3, is DAGVTQSPTHLIKTRGQQVTLRCSPISGHKSVSWYQQVLGQGPQFIFQYYEKEERGRGNFPDRFSARQFPNYSSELNVNALLLGDSALYLCASSLEQGLAGETDTQYFGPGTRLTVL.